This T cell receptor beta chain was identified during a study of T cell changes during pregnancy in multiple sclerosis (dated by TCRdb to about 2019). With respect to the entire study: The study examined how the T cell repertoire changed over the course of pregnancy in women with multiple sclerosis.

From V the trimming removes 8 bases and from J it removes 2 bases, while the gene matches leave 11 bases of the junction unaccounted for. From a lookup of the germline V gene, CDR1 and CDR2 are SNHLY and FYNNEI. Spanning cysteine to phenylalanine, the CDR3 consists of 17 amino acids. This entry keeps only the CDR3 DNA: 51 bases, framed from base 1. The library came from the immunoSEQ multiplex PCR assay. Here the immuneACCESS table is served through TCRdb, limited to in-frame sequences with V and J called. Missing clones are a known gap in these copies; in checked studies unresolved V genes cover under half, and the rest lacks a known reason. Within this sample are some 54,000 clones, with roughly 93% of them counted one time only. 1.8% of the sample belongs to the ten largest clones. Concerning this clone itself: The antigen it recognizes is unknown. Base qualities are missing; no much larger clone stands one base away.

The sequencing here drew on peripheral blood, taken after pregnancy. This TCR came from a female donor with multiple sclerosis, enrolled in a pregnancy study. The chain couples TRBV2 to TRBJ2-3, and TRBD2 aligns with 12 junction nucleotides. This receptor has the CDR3 CASRTSGIDSSTDTQYF. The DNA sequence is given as TGTGCCAGCCGGACTAGCGGGATTGATAGCTCCACAGATACGCAGTATTTT.